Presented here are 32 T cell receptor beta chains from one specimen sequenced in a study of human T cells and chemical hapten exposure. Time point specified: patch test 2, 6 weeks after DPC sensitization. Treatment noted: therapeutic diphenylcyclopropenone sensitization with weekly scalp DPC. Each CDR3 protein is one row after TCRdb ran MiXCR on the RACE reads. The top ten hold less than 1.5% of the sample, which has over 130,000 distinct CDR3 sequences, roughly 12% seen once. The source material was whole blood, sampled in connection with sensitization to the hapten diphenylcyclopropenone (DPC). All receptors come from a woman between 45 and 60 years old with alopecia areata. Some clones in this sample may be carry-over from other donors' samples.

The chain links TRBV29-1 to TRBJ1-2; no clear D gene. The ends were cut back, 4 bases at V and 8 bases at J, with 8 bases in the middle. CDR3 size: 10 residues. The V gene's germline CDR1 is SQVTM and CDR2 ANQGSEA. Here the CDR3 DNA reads TGCAGCGTTGGGACGGAAGGCTACACCTTC. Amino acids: CSVGTEGYTF.

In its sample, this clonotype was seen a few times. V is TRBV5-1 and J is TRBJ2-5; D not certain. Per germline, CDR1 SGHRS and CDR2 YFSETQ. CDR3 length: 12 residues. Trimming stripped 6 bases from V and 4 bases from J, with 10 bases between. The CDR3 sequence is CASTSSSETQYF. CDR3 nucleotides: TGCGCCAGCACGAGTTCTTCAGAGACCCAGTACTTC.

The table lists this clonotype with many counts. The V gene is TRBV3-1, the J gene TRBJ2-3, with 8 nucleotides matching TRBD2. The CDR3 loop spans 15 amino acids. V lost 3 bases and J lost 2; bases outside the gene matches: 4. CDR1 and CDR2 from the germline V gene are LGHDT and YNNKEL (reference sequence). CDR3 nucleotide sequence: TGTGCCAGCAGCCAGCGGGAGGCCGTCACAGATACGCAGTATTTT. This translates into CASSQREAVTDTQYF.

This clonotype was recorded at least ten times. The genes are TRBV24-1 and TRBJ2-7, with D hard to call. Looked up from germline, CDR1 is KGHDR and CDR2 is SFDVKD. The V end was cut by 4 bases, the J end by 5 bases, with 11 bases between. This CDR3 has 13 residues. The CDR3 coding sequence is TGTGCCACCAGTGACCCCGGTCGTCACGAGCAGTACTTC. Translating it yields CATSDPGRHEQYF.

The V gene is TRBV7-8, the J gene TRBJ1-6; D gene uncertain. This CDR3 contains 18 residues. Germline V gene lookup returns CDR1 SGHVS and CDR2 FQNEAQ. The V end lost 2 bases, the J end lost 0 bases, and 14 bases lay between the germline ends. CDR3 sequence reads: CASSLTPPGSSYNSPLHF. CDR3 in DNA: TGTGCCAGCAGCTTAACCCCCCCCGGGAGCTCCTATAATTCACCCCTCCACTTT.

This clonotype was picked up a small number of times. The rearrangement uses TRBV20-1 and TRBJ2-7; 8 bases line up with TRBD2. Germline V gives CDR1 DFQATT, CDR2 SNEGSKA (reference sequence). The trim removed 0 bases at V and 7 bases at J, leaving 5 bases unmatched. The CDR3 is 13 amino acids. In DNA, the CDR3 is TGCAGTGCTAGAGACGGGAGGGCCCGAGAGCAGTACTTC. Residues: CSARDGRAREQYF.

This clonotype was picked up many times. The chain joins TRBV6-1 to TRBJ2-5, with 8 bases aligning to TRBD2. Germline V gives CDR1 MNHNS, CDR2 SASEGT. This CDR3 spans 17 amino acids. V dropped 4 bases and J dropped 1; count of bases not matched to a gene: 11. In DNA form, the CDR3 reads TGTGCCAGCAGTGGATTACAGGGACTAGAGGGCCAAGAGACCCAGTACTTC. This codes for CASSGLQGLEGQETQYF.

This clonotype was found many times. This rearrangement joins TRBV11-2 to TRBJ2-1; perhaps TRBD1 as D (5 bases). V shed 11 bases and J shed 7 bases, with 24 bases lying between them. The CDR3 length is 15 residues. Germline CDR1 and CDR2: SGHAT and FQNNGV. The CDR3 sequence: CAAMGRAAQANEQFF. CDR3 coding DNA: TGTGCCGCCATGGGCAGGGCCGCCCAAGCGAATGAGCAGTTCTTC.

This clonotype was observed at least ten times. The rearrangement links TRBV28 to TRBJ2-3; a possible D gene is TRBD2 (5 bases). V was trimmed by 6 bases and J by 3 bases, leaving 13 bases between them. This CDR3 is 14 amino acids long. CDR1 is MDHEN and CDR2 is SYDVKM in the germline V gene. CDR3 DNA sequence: TGTGCCAGCAGGCGGGCATTAAGAACAGATACGCAGTATTTT. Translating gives CASRRALRTDTQYF.

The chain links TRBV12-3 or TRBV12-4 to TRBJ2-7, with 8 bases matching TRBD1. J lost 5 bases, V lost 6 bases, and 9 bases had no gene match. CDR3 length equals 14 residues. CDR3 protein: CASSLTGQGNEQYF. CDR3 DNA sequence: TGTGCCAGCAGCCTGACCGGACAGGGCAACGAGCAGTACTTC.

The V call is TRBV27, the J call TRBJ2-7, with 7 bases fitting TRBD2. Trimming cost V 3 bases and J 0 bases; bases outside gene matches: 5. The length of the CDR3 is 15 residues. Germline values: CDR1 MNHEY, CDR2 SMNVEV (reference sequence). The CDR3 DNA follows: TGTGCCAGCAGTTTTGGTAGCGGGCACTCCTACGAGCAGTACTTC. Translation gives CASSFGSGHSYEQYF.

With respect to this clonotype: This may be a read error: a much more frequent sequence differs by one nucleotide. CDR3 in DNA: TGCAGTGCTAGTTCCGGACTAGCGGAGACCCAGTACTTC. Translated, it gives CSASSGLAETQYF. This chain joins TRBV20-1 and TRBJ2-5, with 9 nucleotides matching TRBD2. Germline assignment: CDR1 DFQATT and CDR2 SNEGSKA (reference sequence). J lost 5 bases, V lost 3 bases, and 4 bases had no gene match. CDR3 length equals 13 residues.

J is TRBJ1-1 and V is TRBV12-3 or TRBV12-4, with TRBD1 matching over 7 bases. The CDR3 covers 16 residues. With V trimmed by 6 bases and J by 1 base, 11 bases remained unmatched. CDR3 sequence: CASSPPRTGRNTEAFF. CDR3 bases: TGTGCCAGCAGCCCCCCCCGGACAGGAAGGAACACTGAAGCTTTCTTT.

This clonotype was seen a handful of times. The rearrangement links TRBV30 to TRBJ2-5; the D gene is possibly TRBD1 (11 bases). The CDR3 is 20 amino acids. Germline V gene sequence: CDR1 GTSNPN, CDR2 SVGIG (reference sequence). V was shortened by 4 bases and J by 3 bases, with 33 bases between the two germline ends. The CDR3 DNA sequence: TGTGCCTGGATGGGTACCCCGGGACAGGGGGAGGGGACTAGCGAAGAGACCCAGTACTTC. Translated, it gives CAWMGTPGQGEGTSEETQYF.

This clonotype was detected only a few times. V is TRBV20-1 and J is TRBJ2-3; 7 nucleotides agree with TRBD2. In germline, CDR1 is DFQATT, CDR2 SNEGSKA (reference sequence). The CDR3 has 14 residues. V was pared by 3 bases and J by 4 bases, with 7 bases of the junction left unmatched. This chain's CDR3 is CSASGRPPPDTQYF. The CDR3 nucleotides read TGCAGTGCTAGCGGGAGGCCCCCCCCAGATACGCAGTATTTT.

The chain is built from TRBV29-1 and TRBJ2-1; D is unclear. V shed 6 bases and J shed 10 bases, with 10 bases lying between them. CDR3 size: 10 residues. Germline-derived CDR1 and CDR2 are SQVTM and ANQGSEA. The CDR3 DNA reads TGCAGCGTGGCCGTGGGGGAGCAGTTCTTC. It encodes CSVAVGEQFF.

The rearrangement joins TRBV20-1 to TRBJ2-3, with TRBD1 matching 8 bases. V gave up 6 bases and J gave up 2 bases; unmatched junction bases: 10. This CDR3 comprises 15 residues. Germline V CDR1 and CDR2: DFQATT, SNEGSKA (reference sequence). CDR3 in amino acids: CSATDPGGNTDTQYF. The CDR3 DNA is TGCAGTGCGACCGACCCAGGGGGCAACACAGATACGCAGTATTTT.

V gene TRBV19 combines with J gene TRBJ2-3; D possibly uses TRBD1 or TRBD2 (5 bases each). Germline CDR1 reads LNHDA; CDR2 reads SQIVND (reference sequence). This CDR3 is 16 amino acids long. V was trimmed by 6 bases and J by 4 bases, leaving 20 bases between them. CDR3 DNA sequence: TGTGCCAGTAGCCCATGGGGGACCCCTAGGGCAGATACGCAGTATTTT. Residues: CASSPWGTPRADTQYF. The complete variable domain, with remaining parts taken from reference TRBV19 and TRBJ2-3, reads DGGITQSPKYLFRKEGQNVTLSCEQNLNHDAMYWYRQDPGQGLRLIYYSQIVNDFQKGDIAEGYSVSREKKESFPLTVTSAQKNPTAFYLCASSPWGTPRADTQYFGPGTRLTVL.

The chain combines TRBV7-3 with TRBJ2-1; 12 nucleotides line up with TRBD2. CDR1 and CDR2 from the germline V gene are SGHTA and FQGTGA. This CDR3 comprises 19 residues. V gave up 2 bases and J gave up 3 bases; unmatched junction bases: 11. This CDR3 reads CASSLLGLAGLPYYNEQFF. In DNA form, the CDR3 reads TGTGCCAGCAGCTTATTAGGACTAGCGGGACTACCCTACTACAATGAGCAGTTCTTC. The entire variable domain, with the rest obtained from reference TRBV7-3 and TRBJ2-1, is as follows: GAGVSQTPSNKVTEKGKYVELRCDPISGHTALYWYRQSLGQGPEFLIYFQGTGAADDSGLPNDRFFAVRPEGSVSTLKIQRTERGDSAVYLCASSLLGLAGLPYYNEQFFGPGTRLTVL.

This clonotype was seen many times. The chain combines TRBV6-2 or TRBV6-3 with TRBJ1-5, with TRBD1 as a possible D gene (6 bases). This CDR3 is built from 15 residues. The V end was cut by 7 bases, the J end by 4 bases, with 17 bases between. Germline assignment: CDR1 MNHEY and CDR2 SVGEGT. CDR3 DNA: TGTGCCAGCATTTCGGGGGGCGAGGGGAATCAGCCCCAGCATTTT. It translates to CASISGGEGNQPQHF.

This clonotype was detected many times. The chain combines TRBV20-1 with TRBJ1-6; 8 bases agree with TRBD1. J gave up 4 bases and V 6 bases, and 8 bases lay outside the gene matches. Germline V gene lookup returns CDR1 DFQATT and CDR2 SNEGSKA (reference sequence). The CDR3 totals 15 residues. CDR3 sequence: CSARGTGDYNSPLHF. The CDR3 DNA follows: TGCAGTGCCAGGGGGACAGGTGATTATAATTCACCCCTCCACTTT.

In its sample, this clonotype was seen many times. The CDR3: CSAARLPSSYEQYF. CDR3 in DNA: TGCAGTGCTGCGCGACTCCCGAGCTCCTACGAGCAGTACTTC. The rearrangement links TRBV20-1 to TRBJ2-7; D is unresolved. The CDR3 loop spans 14 amino acids. Trimming stripped 5 bases from V and 0 bases from J, with 14 bases between. From germline, CDR1 is DFQATT and CDR2 SNEGSKA (reference sequence).

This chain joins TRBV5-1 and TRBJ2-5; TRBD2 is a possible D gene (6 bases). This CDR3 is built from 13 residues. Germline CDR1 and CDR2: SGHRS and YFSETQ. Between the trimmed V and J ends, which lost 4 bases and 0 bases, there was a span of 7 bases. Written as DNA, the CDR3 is TGCGCCAGCAGCCGGACTAACCAAGAGACCCAGTACTTC. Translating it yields CASSRTNQETQYF.

Here the CDR3 reads CASKSDGQGTYNEQFF. In nucleotides, the CDR3 is TGTGCCAGTAAGAGTGATGGACAGGGTACCTACAATGAGCAGTTCTTC. This chain uses TRBV19 with TRBJ2-1, with 8 positions matching TRBD1. Germline V gene sequence: CDR1 LNHDA, CDR2 SQIVND (reference sequence). V trimming: 7 bases; J trimming: 2 bases; junction bases outside the gene matches: 10. The CDR3 extends over 16 amino acids.

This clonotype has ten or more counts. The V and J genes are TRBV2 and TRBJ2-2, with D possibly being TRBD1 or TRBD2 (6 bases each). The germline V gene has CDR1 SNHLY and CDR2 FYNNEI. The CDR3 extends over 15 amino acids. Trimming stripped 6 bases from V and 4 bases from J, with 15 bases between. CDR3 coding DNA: TGTGCCAGCAGCATTACCAGGGGAGGCACCGGGGAGCTGTTTTTT. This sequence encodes CASSITRGGTGELFF.

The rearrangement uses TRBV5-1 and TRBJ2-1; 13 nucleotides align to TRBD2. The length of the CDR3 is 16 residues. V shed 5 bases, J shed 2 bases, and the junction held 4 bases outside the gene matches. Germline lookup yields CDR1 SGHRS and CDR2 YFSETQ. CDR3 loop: CASSAGLAGAYNEQFF. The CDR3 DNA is TGCGCCAGCAGTGCTGGACTAGCGGGAGCCTACAATGAGCAGTTCTTC.

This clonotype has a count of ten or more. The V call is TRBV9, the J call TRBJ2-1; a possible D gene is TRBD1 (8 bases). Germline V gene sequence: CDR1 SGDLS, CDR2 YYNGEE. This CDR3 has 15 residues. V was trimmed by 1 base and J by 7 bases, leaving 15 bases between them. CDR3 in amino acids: CASSVIGQGGNEQFF. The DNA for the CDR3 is TGTGCCAGCAGCGTAATAGGACAGGGAGGGAATGAGCAGTTCTTC.

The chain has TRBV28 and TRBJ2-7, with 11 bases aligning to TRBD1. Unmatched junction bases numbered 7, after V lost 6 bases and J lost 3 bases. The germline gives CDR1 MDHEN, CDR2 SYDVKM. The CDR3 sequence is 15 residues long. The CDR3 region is CASSPAGTGGYEQYF. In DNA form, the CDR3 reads TGTGCCAGCAGCCCGGCCGGGACAGGGGGCTACGAGCAGTACTTC.

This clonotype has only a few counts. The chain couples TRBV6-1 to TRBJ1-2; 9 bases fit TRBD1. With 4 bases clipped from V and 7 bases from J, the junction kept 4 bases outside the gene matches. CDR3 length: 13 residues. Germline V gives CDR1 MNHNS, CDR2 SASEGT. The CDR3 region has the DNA TGTGCCAGCAGTGTATCGGGACAGGGTGGCTACACCTTC. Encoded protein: CASSVSGQGGYTF.

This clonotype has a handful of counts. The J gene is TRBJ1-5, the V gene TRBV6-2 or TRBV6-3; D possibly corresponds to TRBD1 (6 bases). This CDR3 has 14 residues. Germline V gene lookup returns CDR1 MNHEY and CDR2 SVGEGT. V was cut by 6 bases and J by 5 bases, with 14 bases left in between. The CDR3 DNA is TGTGCCAGCAGGACGGCGGGGGGGCATCAGCCCCAGCATTTT. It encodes CASRTAGGHQPQHF.

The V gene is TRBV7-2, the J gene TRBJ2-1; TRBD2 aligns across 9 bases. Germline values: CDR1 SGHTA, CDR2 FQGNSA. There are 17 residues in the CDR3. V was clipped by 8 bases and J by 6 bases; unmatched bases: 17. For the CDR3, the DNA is TGTGCCAGCGGCAGGCCCCCCGGGACTAGCTATTCCAATGAGCAGTTCTTC. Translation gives CASGRPPGTSYSNEQFF.

CDR3 DNA sequence: TGTGCCAGCAGCTTGGGGACGGAGGGGAGAACTGAAGCTTTCTTT. Protein product: CASSLGTEGRTEAFF. V is TRBV5-8 and J is TRBJ1-1; D might be TRBD1 (5 bases). Trimming cost V 0 bases and J 5 bases, with 14 bases left between them. The CDR3 is 15 amino acids. Germline V CDR1 and CDR2: SGHTS, YDEGEE.